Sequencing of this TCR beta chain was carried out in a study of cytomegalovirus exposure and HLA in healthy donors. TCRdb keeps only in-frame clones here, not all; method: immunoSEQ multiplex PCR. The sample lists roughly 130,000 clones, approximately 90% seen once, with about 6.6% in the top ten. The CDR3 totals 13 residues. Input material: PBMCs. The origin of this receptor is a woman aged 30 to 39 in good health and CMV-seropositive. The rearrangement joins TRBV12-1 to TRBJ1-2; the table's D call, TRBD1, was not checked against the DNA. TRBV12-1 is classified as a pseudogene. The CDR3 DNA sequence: TGTGCCAGCAGCCTCGGACAGACCTATGGCTACACCTTC. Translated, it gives CASSLGQTYGYTF.